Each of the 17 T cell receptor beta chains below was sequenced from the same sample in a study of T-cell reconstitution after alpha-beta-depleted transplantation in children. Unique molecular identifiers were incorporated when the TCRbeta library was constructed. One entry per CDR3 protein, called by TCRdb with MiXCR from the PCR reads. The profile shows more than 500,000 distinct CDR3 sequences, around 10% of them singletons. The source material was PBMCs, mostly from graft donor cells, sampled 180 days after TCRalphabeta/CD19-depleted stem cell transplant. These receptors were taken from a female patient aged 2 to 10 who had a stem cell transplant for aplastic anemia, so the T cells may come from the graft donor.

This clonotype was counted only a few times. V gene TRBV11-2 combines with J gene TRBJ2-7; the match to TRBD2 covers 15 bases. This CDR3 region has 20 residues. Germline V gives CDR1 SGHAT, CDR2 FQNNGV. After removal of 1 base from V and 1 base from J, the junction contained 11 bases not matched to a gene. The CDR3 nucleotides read TGTGCCAGCAGCTTAGGACTGTTCGGACTAGCGGGAGGGACGTCCTACGAGCAGTACGTC. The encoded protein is CASSLGLFGLAGGTSYEQYV.

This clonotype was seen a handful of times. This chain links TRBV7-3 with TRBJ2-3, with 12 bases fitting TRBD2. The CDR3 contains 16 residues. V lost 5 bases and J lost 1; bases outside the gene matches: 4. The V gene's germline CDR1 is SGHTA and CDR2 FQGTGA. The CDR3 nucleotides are TGTGCCAGCAGCCTTCGGACTAGCGGGGGCACAGATACGCAGTATTTT. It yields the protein CASSLRTSGGTDTQYF.

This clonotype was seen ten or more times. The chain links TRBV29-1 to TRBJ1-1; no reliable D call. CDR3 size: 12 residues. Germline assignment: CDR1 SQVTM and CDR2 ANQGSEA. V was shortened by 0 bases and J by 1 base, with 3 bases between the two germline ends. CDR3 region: CSVEDWNTEAFF. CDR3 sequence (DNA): TGCAGCGTTGAAGATTGGAACACTGAAGCTTTCTTT.

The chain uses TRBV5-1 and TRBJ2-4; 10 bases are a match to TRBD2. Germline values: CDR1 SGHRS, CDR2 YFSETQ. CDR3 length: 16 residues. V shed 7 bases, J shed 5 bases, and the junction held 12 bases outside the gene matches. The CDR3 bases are TGCGCCAGCCGATATGTCCTAGCGGGAGCGGAAAACATTCAGTACTTC. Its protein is CASRYVLAGAENIQYF.

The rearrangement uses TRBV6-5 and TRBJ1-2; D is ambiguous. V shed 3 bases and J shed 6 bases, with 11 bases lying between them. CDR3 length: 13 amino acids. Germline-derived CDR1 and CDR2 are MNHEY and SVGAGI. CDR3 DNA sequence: TGTGCCAGCAGTTATTTTGGGTCTCATGGCTACACCTTC. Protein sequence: CASSYFGSHGYTF.

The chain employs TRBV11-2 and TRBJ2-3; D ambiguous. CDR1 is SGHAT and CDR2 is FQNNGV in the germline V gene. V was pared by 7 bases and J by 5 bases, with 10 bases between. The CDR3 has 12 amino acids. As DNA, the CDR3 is TGTGCCAGCACCCAATGGGGAGATACGCAGTATTTT. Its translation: CASTQWGDTQYF.

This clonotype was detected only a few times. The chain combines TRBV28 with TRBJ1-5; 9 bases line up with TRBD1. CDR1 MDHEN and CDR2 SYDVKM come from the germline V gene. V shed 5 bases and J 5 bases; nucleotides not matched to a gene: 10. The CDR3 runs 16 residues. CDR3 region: CASSPPGTGKYQPQHF. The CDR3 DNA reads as TGTGCCAGCAGTCCCCCCGGGACAGGGAAGTATCAGCCCCAGCATTTT.

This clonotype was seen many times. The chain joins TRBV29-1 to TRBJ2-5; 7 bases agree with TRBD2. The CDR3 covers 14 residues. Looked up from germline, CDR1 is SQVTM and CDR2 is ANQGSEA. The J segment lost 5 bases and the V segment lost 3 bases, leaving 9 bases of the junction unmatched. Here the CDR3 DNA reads TGCAGCGTTGACTTGGCACCGGGAGGTGAGACCCAGTACTTC. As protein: CSVDLAPGGETQYF.

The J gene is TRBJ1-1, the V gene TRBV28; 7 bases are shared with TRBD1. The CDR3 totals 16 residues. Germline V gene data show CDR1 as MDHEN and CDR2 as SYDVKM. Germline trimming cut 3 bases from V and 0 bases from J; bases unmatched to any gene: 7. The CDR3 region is CASSFLGQLMNTEAFF. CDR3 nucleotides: TGTGCCAGCAGTTTTCTGGGACAGCTGATGAACACTGAAGCTTTCTTT.

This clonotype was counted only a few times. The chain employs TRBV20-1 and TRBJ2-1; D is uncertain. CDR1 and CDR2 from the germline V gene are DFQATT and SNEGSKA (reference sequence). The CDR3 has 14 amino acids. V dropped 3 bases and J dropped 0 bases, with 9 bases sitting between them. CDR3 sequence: CSASPSNSYNEQFF. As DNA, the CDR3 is TGCAGTGCTAGCCCTAGTAACTCCTACAATGAGCAGTTCTTC.

The CDR3 is CASSLPLLAYEQYF. Written as DNA, the CDR3 is TGTGCCAGCAGTTTACCTCTTCTAGCTTACGAGCAGTACTTC. The chain is built from TRBV6-5 and TRBJ2-7, with a weak D call TRBD2 (5 bases). Trimming shortened V by 4 bases and J by 4 bases, and 14 bases separated the two germline ends. CDR3 length: 14 amino acids. CDR1 and CDR2 (germline): MNHEY, SVGAGI.

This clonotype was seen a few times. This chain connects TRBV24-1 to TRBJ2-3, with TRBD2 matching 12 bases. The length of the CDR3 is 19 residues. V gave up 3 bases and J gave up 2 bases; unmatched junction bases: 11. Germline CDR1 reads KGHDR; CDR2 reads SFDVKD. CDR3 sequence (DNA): TGTGCCACCAGTGATCCGGCTAGCGGGAGGGCCTCCGTCACAGATACGCAGTATTTT. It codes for CATSDPASGRASVTDTQYF.

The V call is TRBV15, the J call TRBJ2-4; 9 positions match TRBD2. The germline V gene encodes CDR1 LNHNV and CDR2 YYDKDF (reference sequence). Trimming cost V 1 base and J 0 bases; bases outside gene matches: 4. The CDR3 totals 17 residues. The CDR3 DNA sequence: TGTGCCACCAGCAGAGCGACTAGCGGACTAGCCAAAAACATTCAGTACTTC. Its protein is CATSRATSGLAKNIQYF.

This CDR3 is CASSKTGNTGELFF. CDR3 coding DNA: TGTGCCAGCAGTAAGACAGGGAACACCGGGGAGCTGTTTTTT. The J gene is TRBJ2-2, the V gene TRBV7-2; D is perhaps TRBD1 (6 bases). Germline-derived CDR1 and CDR2 are SGHTA and FQGNSA. The V end lost 6 bases, the J end lost 1 base, and 9 bases lay between the germline ends. The CDR3 spans 14 residues.

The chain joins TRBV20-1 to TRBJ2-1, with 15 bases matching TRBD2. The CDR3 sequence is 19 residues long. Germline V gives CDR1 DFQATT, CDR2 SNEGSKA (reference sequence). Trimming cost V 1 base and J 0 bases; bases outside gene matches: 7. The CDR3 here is CSARGGLAGGKSSYNEQFF. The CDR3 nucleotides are TGCAGTGCTAGAGGGGGACTAGCGGGAGGAAAAAGCTCCTACAATGAGCAGTTCTTC.

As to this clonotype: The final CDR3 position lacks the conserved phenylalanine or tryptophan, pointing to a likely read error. The CDR3 nucleotides are TGCAGTGCTAAGGCGGGGGTAACCTACAATGAGCAGTTCTTG. Its protein is CSAKAGVTYNEQFL. The chain recombines TRBV20-1 with TRBJ2-1; 7 nucleotides match TRBD2. The CDR3 is 14 amino acids. The junction had 5 bases not matched to a gene; V was cut back by 4 bases and J by 2 bases. Germline V gene data show CDR1 as DFQATT and CDR2 as SNEGSKA (reference sequence).

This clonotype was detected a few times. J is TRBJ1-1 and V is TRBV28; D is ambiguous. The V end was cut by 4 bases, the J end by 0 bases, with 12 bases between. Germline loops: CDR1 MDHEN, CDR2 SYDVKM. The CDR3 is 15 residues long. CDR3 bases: TGTGCCAGCAGTTCCTCGGCCCCGATGAACACTGAAGCTTTCTTT. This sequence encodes CASSSSAPMNTEAFF. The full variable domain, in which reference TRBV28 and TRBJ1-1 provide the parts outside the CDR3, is DVKVTQSSRYLVKRTGEKVFLECVQDMDHENMFWYRQDPGLGLRLIYFSYDVKMKEKGDIPEGYSVSREKKERFSLILESASTNQTSMYLCASSSSAPMNTEAFFGQGTRLTVV.